Below, 27 T cell receptor beta chains from the same sample are listed, as sequenced in a study of identical twins. TCRdb re-called the 5' RACE reads through MiXCR, storing one row per CDR3 protein. The table records about 790,000 distinct CDR3 sequences, roughly 20% of them present only once. In addition, the sample was reused for a study of T cells expressing NK-cell markers.

The sample comprised PBMCs. These receptors were obtained from a woman under 30 in good health.

This chain joins TRBV7-2 and TRBJ2-1; D uncertain. Trimming left V 1 base short and J 1 base short, with 8 bases between. Germline V gene sequence: CDR1 SGHTA, CDR2 FQGNSA. The CDR3 extends over 15 amino acids. CDR3 sequence: CASSLEGRSYNEQFF. The CDR3 nucleotides are TGTGCCAGCAGCTTAGAGGGTAGGTCCTACAATGAGCAGTTCTTC. The complete variable domain, with remaining parts taken from reference TRBV7-2 and TRBJ2-1, reads GAGVSQSPSNKVTEKGKDVELRCDPISGHTALYWYRQSLGQGLEFLIYFQGNSAPDKSGLPSDRFSAERTGGSVSTLTIQRTQQEDSAVYLCASSLEGRSYNEQFFGPGTRLTVL.

The CDR3 DNA is TGTGCCAGCAGTTTATGGCTCCAGGGAAGCAATTCACCCCTCCACTTT. As protein: CASSLWLQGSNSPLHF. The V and J genes are TRBV27 and TRBJ1-6, with D possibly matching TRBD1 (5 bases). V dropped 1 base and J dropped 7 bases, with 14 bases sitting between them. Per germline, CDR1 MNHEY and CDR2 SMNVEV (reference sequence). This CDR3 spans 16 amino acids.

The chain combines TRBV20-1 with TRBJ1-2; tentatively, D is TRBD1 (5 bases). V lost 1 base and J 5 bases, leaving 14 bases between the germline ends. CDR1 is DFQATT, CDR2 SNEGSKA, per germline (reference sequence). The CDR3 is 14 residues long. CDR3 region: CSARGGATVYGYTF. The CDR3 DNA reads as TGCAGTGCTAGAGGTGGGGCTACGGTATATGGCTACACCTTC.

There are many counts of this clonotype. The rearrangement links TRBV20-1 to TRBJ1-2; possibly TRBD1 for D (5 bases). Germline lookup yields CDR1 DFQATT and CDR2 SNEGSKA (reference sequence). CDR3 size: 15 residues. V lost 1 base to trimming and J lost 7 bases, with 19 bases between them. The CDR3 bases are TGCAGTGCTAGAGTCCCCCGCCGGCAGGGCGGTGGCTACACCTTC. It translates to CSARVPRRQGGGYTF.

The chain links TRBV30 to TRBJ1-2; D unclear. Per the germline V gene, CDR1 is GTSNPN and CDR2 is SVGIG (reference sequence). The V end lost 5 bases, the J end lost 1 base, and 11 bases lay between the germline ends. This CDR3 has 13 residues. The CDR3 region is CAWAYSYNYGYTF. As DNA, the CDR3 is TGTGCCTGGGCCTACAGTTATAACTATGGCTACACCTTC.

This clonotype was detected many times. The chain combines TRBV12-3 or TRBV12-4 with TRBJ1-1, with 7 bases lining up with TRBD1. The V and J ends lost 3 bases and 0 bases, in that order; junction bases with no gene match: 4. The CDR3 has 15 residues. The CDR3 nucleotides are TGTGCCAGCAGTTTGGTTACAGGGGTGAACACTGAAGCTTTCTTT. It translates to CASSLVTGVNTEAFF.

The rearrangement joins TRBV20-1 to TRBJ2-2; D gene uncertain. V was clipped by 4 bases and J by 5 bases, with 8 bases between them. The CDR3 has 12 residues. Germline CDR1 reads DFQATT; CDR2 reads SNEGSKA (reference sequence). The CDR3 DNA sequence: TGCAGTGCTAAACATTTGACCGGGGAGCTGTTTTTT. It yields the protein CSAKHLTGELFF.

The rearrangement joins TRBV7-9 to TRBJ2-7; TRBD1 is a possible D gene (6 bases). This CDR3 has 15 amino acids. V was pared by 0 bases and J by 4 bases, with 13 bases between. CDR1 is SEHNR, CDR2 FQNEAQ, per germline (reference sequence). The CDR3 DNA reads as TGTGCCAGCAGCTTAGCGCAGGGGTGGATATACGAGCAGTACTTC. Translated: CASSLAQGWIYEQYF.

The rearrangement links TRBV12-5 to TRBJ2-4; D is possibly TRBD1 or TRBD2 (5 bases each). Trimming stripped 0 bases from V and 3 bases from J, with 12 bases between. The CDR3 runs 16 residues. Germline V lookup: CDR1 LGHNT, CDR2 FRNRAP. CDR3 loop: CASGLVISGGKNIQYF. Here the CDR3 DNA reads TGTGCTAGTGGTTTGGTTATAAGTGGGGGCAAAAACATTCAGTACTTC.

The gene calls are TRBV29-1 and TRBJ1-4; D remains unclear. The germline V gene has CDR1 SQVTM and CDR2 ANQGSEA. This CDR3 is built from 12 residues. V was pared by 4 bases and J by 4 bases, with 7 bases between. Here the CDR3 reads CSVVRVNEKLFF. CDR3 coding DNA: TGCAGCGTTGTAAGGGTTAATGAAAAACTGTTTTTT. Drawing the rest from reference TRBV29-1 and TRBJ1-4, the complete variable domain is SAVISQKPSRDICQRGTSLTIQCQVDSQVTMMFWYRQQPGQSLTLIATANQGSEATYESGFVIDKFPISRPNLTFSTLTVSNMSPEDSSIYLCSVVRVNEKLFFGSGTQLSVL.

This clonotype was found a few times. The rearrangement links TRBV5-1 to TRBJ1-4; D is uncertain. CDR3 length equals 16 residues. The ends were cut back, 1 base at V and 0 bases at J, with 10 bases in the middle. Germline lookup yields CDR1 SGHRS and CDR2 YFSETQ. The CDR3 loop is CASSLSGLATNEKLFF. The CDR3 coding sequence is TGCGCCAGCAGCTTGAGTGGCCTCGCAACTAATGAAAAACTGTTTTTT.

The J gene is TRBJ2-7, the V gene TRBV25-1; tentative D call: TRBD2 (5 bases). The CDR3 sequence is 14 residues long. The V end lost 3 bases, the J end lost 4 bases, and 13 bases lay between the germline ends. Germline values: CDR1 MGHDK, CDR2 SYGVNS. CDR3 amino acids: CASSDGRGGYEQYF. CDR3 in DNA: TGTGCCAGCAGTGATGGACGCGGCGGGTACGAGCAGTACTTC.

In this sample, this clonotype turned up a few times. The chain uses TRBV27 and TRBJ1-6, with D hard to call. Germline lookup yields CDR1 MNHEY and CDR2 SMNVEV (reference sequence). V was pared by 7 bases and J by 0 bases, with 10 bases between. The length of the CDR3 is 15 residues. DNA for the CDR3: TGTGCCAGCACCCCAGTGCGCTCCTATAATTCACCCCTCCACTTT. Residues: CASTPVRSYNSPLHF.

This clonotype was counted between two and nine times. This chain uses TRBV5-1 with TRBJ2-7, with a weak D call TRBD2 (5 bases). Per the germline V gene, CDR1 is SGHRS and CDR2 is YFSETQ. The CDR3 spans 16 residues. V gave up 0 bases and J gave up 2 bases, with 15 bases separating them. The CDR3, as DNA: TGCGCCAGCAGCTTGGGGGCGGACGGGATAACCTACGAGCAGTACTTC. It is translated as CASSLGADGITYEQYF.

This clonotype was found a few times. V and J are TRBV9 and TRBJ1-5; a weak D match, TRBD1 (5 bases). V gave up 3 bases and J gave up 6 bases, with 16 bases separating them. Germline CDR1 SGDLS, CDR2 YYNGEE. The CDR3 consists of 15 residues. CDR3 loop: CASSGGAGGSQPQHF. The CDR3 nucleotides are TGTGCCAGCAGCGGTGGGGCAGGAGGGAGTCAGCCCCAGCATTTT.

This chain links TRBV5-1 with TRBJ2-7; 12 bases match TRBD1. V was pared by 5 bases and J by 0 bases, with 12 bases of the junction left unmatched. The CDR3 contains 18 residues. Germline V lookup: CDR1 SGHRS, CDR2 YFSETQ. CDR3: CASRVSGQGASVSYEQYF. CDR3 nucleotide sequence: TGCGCCAGCAGAGTGTCGGGACAGGGGGCTAGTGTCTCCTACGAGCAGTACTTC.

V and J are TRBV6-2 or TRBV6-3 and TRBJ1-1; the D is unclear. The V end was cut by 0 bases, the J end by 0 bases, with 11 bases between. The CDR3 totals 16 residues. The germline gives CDR1 MNHEY, CDR2 SVGEGT. DNA of the CDR3: TGTGCCAGCAGTTACTCGGTGCAGAACTTGAACACTGAAGCTTTCTTT. Its translation: CASSYSVQNLNTEAFF.

J is TRBJ2-2 and V is TRBV20-1, with 8 nucleotides matching TRBD1. Trimming removed 0 bases from V and 3 bases from J; junction bases left unmatched: 12. The CDR3 extends over 18 amino acids. The V gene's germline CDR1 is DFQATT and CDR2 SNEGSKA (reference sequence). The chain's CDR3 is CSARDLRGQAGDTGELFF. DNA of the CDR3: TGCAGTGCTAGAGATCTCCGGGGACAGGCAGGGGACACCGGGGAGCTGTTTTTT.

This clonotype came up a few times. The chain employs TRBV27 and TRBJ2-7, with D perhaps TRBD1 or TRBD2 (5 bases each). The germline gives CDR1 MNHEY, CDR2 SMNVEV (reference sequence). The CDR3 loop spans 19 amino acids. Trimming pared 2 bases from V and 8 bases from J, leaving 31 bases between. CDR3 nucleotide sequence: TGTGCCAGCAGTTTACTTCCACCAACGCGGAACAGTGCCCGGGGCAAGCAGTACTTC. This codes for CASSLLPPTRNSARGKQYF.

The V call is TRBV6-1, the J call TRBJ2-1; D gene ambiguous. The CDR3 length is 12 residues. CDR1 and CDR2 (germline): MNHNS, SASEGT. Written as DNA, the CDR3 is TGTGCAACCTGGGATTCCTACAATGAGCAGTTCTTC. Translated: CATWDSYNEQFF.

The table lists this clonotype with a few counts. The chain couples TRBV12-3 or TRBV12-4 to TRBJ2-2; the match to TRBD1 covers 8 bases. The trim removed 4 bases at V and 4 bases at J, leaving 11 bases unmatched. The CDR3 is made up of 17 amino acids. As DNA, the CDR3 is TGTGCCAGCAGTTCCTCGAATGGACAGGGTGTCACCGGGGAGCTGTTTTTT. It specifies CASSSSNGQGVTGELFF.

This clonotype was observed a handful of times. The chain carries TRBV27 and TRBJ2-1; TRBD2 is a possible D gene (6 bases). Per the germline V gene, CDR1 is MNHEY and CDR2 is SMNVEV (reference sequence). The CDR3 loop spans 14 amino acids. Between the trimmed V and J ends, which lost 2 bases and 5 bases, there was a span of 10 bases. The CDR3 spells CASSLGRGNNEQFF. The CDR3 DNA reads as TGTGCCAGCAGTTTAGGGCGGGGAAACAATGAGCAGTTCTTC.

The genes are TRBV6-1 and TRBJ2-2, with D possibly TRBD2 on 7 matching bases. The CDR3 length is 16 residues. The V end was cut by 6 bases, the J end by 3 bases, with 17 bases between. Germline V lookup: CDR1 MNHNS, CDR2 SASEGT. CDR3: CASSERRGRDTGELFF. In DNA form, the CDR3 reads TGTGCCAGCAGCGAGCGGCGGGGGCGAGACACCGGGGAGCTGTTTTTT.

The chain is built from TRBV6-1 and TRBJ2-3; D may match TRBD1 or TRBD2 (5 bases each). The CDR3 length is 14 residues. CDR1 and CDR2 from the germline V gene are MNHNS and SASEGT. V was cut by 7 bases and J by 5 bases, with 16 bases left in between. CDR3 nucleotide sequence: TGTGCCAGCACCCTCGGGACGGCGGAAGATACGCAGTATTTT. It codes for CASTLGTAEDTQYF.

This chain connects TRBV20-1 to TRBJ2-2, with D hard to call. This CDR3 has 13 amino acids. From germline, CDR1 is DFQATT and CDR2 SNEGSKA (reference sequence). The germline V and J ends were trimmed by 5 bases and 5 bases, with 12 bases remaining between them. Here the CDR3 DNA reads TGCAGTGCTGGGCGACGACGTACCGGGGAGCTGTTTTTT. Protein product: CSAGRRRTGELFF.

This chain connects TRBV5-1 to TRBJ1-6; TRBD1 matches 7 bases. Per germline, CDR1 SGHRS and CDR2 YFSETQ. V trimming: 3 bases; J trimming: 7 bases; junction bases outside the gene matches: 4. The CDR3 loop spans 14 amino acids. The CDR3 here is CASSSDRANSPLHF. The CDR3, as DNA: TGCGCCAGCAGCTCCGACAGGGCAAATTCACCCCTCCACTTT.

As for this clonotype: Compared with germline, one end of the junction differs, possibly owing to a read error. In nucleotides, the CDR3 is TGCGCCAGCAGCTTGGCCGATCCAACCTACGAGCAATACTTC. Its translation: CASSLADPTYEQYF. The chain combines TRBV5-1 with TRBJ2-7; D ambiguous. The V gene's germline CDR1 is SGHRS and CDR2 YFSETQ. This CDR3 contains 14 residues.